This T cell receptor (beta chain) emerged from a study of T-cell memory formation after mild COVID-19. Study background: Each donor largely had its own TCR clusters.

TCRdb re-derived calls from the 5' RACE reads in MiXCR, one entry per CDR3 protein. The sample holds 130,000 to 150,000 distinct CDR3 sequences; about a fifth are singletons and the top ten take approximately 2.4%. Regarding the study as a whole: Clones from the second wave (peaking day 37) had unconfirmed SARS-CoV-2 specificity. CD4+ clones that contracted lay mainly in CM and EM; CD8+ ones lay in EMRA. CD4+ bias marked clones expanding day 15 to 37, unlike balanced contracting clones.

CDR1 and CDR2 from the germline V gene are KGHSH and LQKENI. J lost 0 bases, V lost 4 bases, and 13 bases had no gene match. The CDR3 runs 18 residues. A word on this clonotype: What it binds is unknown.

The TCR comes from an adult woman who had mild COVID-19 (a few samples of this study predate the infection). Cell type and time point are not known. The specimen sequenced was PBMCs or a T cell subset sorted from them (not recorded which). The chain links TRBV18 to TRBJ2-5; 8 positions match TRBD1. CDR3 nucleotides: TGTGCCAGCTCACAAACCGGGACAGGAGGTTCGTACCAAGAGACCCAGTACTTC. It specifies CASSQTGTGGSYQETQYF.